The clone carrying this T cell receptor beta chain was seen a handful of times. The antigen remains unidentified. The CDR3 length is 15 residues. The V and J ends lost 8 bases and 6 bases respectively, with 20 bases between them. Germline V gene data show CDR1 as LNHDA and CDR2 as SQIVND (reference sequence). The sample originates from a study of beta chain features in type 1 diabetes. Reverse transcribing all isolated RNA meant expressed TCRB transcripts were sequenced. Repertoires were generated with immunoSEQ multiplex PCR, while TCRdb's copy carries only in-frame clones and drops some. The sample includes 500,000 to 800,000 clones, around an eighth of them seen just once. Researchers reported sorting CD4+ naive, central memory, regulatory and stem cell-like memory cells via CD45RO/CCR7/CD25/CD127/CD95/CD27. Findings and limits, study-wide: There were fewer insertions and more deletions at the VDJ junctions of type 1 diabetes patients. A cDNA-based sequencing approach could over-represent cells with high TCR expression. A greater similarity of naive, central memory and Treg TCRB repertoires was seen among patients than among healthy donors. All four CD4+ subsets of Type 1 diabetes patients contained TCRB CDR3s that were moderately but significantly shorter.

The sample taken for sequencing was naive CD4+ T cells from blood. V usage is TRBV19 and J usage is TRBJ1-5, with D perhaps TRBD1 (5 bases). This sequence originates from a man aged 25 to 40 with type 1 diabetes. The DNA for the CDR3 is TGTGCCAGTGACCTCGGGACTCTCCTAAGTCAGCCCCAGCATTTT. This sequence encodes CASDLGTLLSQPQHF.